These 12 T cell receptor beta chains were sequenced from one sample in a study of CD8+CD57+ T cells in acquired aplastic anemia. TCR beta VDJ and CDR3 profiles were obtained from a genomic DNA template. TCRdb redid the calling of the reads with MiXCR, one entry per CDR3 protein. The profile shows more than 100,000 distinct CDR3 sequences, more than 35% of them singletons. Material for sequencing was sorted CD4+, CD8+, or CD8+CD57+ T cells (not recorded which) from PBMCs. These receptor sequences come from a human donor in good health, serving as a control.

This clonotype was counted many times. The chain employs TRBV5-5 and TRBJ1-2, with 9 bases identical to TRBD1. CDR1 SGHKS and CDR2 YYEKEE come from the germline V gene (reference sequence). The CDR3 spans 14 residues. J lost 7 bases, V lost 3 bases, and 7 bases had no gene match. In DNA form, the CDR3 reads TGTGCCAGCAGCTCCGCCGGGACAGGGCTTGGCTACACCTTC. This gives the protein CASSSAGTGLGYTF.

V usage is TRBV20-1 and J usage is TRBJ2-1; 11 bases are shared with TRBD2. Germline CDR1 reads DFQATT; CDR2 reads SNEGSKA (reference sequence). The CDR3 has 13 amino acids. V dropped 5 bases and J dropped 8; count of bases not matched to a gene: 5. In DNA form, the CDR3 reads TGCAGTGCTCCCAGGACTAGCGGGCATGAGCAGTTCTTC. Translating it yields CSAPRTSGHEQFF.

This clonotype was counted only a few times. A read error is likely, as this CDR3 ends without the conserved phenylalanine or tryptophan. The V and J genes are TRBV9 and TRBJ1-2; 11 nucleotides match TRBD1. The trim removed 7 bases at V and 8 bases at J, leaving 10 bases unmatched. CDR1 is SGDLS, CDR2 YYNGEE, per germline. The CDR3 length is 14 residues. CDR3 residues: CASGTPGQGAGYTS. CDR3 nucleotide sequence: TGTGCCAGCGGCACTCCCGGACAGGGGGCAGGCTACACCTCC.

J is TRBJ1-1 and V is TRBV20-1; TRBD1 matches 7 bases. With V trimmed by 4 bases and J by 1 base, 6 bases remained unmatched. The germline V gene encodes CDR1 DFQATT and CDR2 SNEGSKA (reference sequence). The CDR3 has 14 residues. In nucleotides, the CDR3 is TGCAGTGCTATCCGACAGGGAGGGAACACTGAAGCTTTCTTT. Translation gives CSAIRQGGNTEAFF.

Note on this clonotype: This may be a read error: a much more frequent sequence differs by one nucleotide. CDR3 in amino acids: CASSFGTGTYEQFF. CDR3 in DNA: TGCGCCAGCAGCTTCGGGACAGGGACTTATGAGCAGTTCTTC. The rearrangement uses TRBV5-1 and TRBJ2-1; TRBD1 matches at 9 bases. Germline V CDR1 and CDR2: SGHRS, YFSETQ. This CDR3 spans 14 amino acids. With 2 bases clipped from V and 8 bases from J, the junction kept 5 bases outside the gene matches.

The rearrangement uses TRBV28 and TRBJ1-1; D gene ambiguous. Germline CDR1 reads MDHEN; CDR2 reads SYDVKM. Trimming pared 4 bases from V and 10 bases from J, leaving 13 bases between. The CDR3 loop spans 12 amino acids. CDR3 residues: CASSSGVPSAFF. The CDR3 DNA follows: TGTGCCAGCAGTTCCGGTGTCCCTTCAGCTTTCTTT.

This clonotype was detected only a few times. The genes are TRBV3-1 and TRBJ1-1; no definite D call. The CDR3 spans 14 residues. V dropped 0 bases and J dropped 4 bases, with 9 bases sitting between them. Germline CDR1 is LGHDT and CDR2 is YNNKEL (reference sequence). The CDR3 sequence: CASSQEPGVTEAFF. As DNA, the CDR3 is TGTGCCAGCAGCCAAGAACCCGGGGTCACTGAAGCTTTCTTT.

Many counts were recorded for this clonotype. The chain uses TRBV12-3 or TRBV12-4 and TRBJ2-3, with TRBD2 as a possible D gene (6 bases). V shed 10 bases and J shed 2 bases, with 10 bases lying between them. CDR3 length: 12 amino acids. The DNA of the CDR3 is TGTGCCACTAGCGCCTACACAGATACGCAGTATTTT. Its translation is CATSAYTDTQYF.

The J gene is TRBJ2-1, the V gene TRBV10-3; D remains unclear. CDR1 is ENHRY and CDR2 is SYGVKD in the germline V gene. Between the trimmed V and J ends, which lost 6 bases and 3 bases, there was a span of 6 bases. The CDR3 runs 12 residues. CDR3 loop: CAIRADYNEQFF. The DNA of the CDR3 is TGTGCCATCAGGGCAGACTACAATGAGCAGTTCTTC.

This clonotype was recorded at least ten times. CDR3 DNA: TGCAGTGCCGCCCAGACCACCAACACAGATACGCAGTATTTT. Translated: CSAAQTTNTDTQYF. The chain is built from TRBV20-1 and TRBJ2-3; D call uncertain. Per germline, CDR1 DFQATT and CDR2 SNEGSKA (reference sequence). V lost 6 bases, J lost 2 bases, and 15 bases lay in between. CDR3 length: 14 amino acids.

This chain joins TRBV19 and TRBJ2-7; 8 bases match TRBD1. CDR1 is LNHDA, CDR2 SQIVND, per germline (reference sequence). The CDR3 spans 14 residues. J gave up 3 bases and V 6 bases, and 7 bases lay outside the gene matches. CDR3 coding DNA: TGTGCCAGTAGCCCCGGGACAGGAGACTACGAGCAGTACTTC. Translating gives CASSPGTGDYEQYF.

This clonotype was seen at least ten times. The chain is built from TRBV15 and TRBJ2-1; D unresolved. Per the germline V gene, CDR1 is LNHNV and CDR2 is YYDKDF (reference sequence). Trimming removed 6 bases at V and 0 bases at J, with 12 bases between. The CDR3 is 15 residues long. CDR3 sequence (DNA): TGTGCCACCAGTTCGAAAACGAGCTCCTACAATGAGCAGTTCTTC. Amino acid sequence: CATSSKTSSYNEQFF.